This T cell receptor beta chain was sequenced in a study of human T cells and chemical hapten exposure. General study points: Among TCRs, those above 1 in 1000 frequency were unaffected by DPC sensitization.

Trimming cost V 2 bases and J 0 bases, with 12 bases left between them. Per the germline V gene, CDR1 is SGHRS and CDR2 is YFSETQ. This CDR3 is 15 amino acids long. At least ten counts were recorded for this clonotype. Its cognate antigen is unknown. The library tagged each cDNA molecule with unique molecular identifiers. TCRdb passed the 5' RACE reads through MiXCR, listing each CDR3 protein once. The data show 75,000 or so distinct CDR3 sequences, roughly 15% seen once. Someone pulled total RNA out of unfractionated whole blood. This chain connects TRBV5-1 to TRBJ2-7; no definite D call. The sequence came from a female donor in good health. Here the CDR3 DNA reads TGCGCCAGCAGCTTTATGTCAAGCAGCTCCTACGAGCAGTACTTC. This gives the protein CASSFMSSSSYEQYF.